The 27 T cell receptor beta chains presented below share a single source sample, sequenced in a study of cytomegalovirus exposure and HLA in healthy donors. The primer mix had 60 Vbeta and 13 Jbeta primers. Only in-frame clones appear in the TCRdb table, and some are missing; sequencing was by immunoSEQ multiplex PCR. Among approximately 150,000 clones listed, approximately 81% were seen once. The sequenced sample consisted of PBMCs. Receptors originate from a man aged 25 to 40 in good health and CMV-seronegative.

The chain links TRBV6-6 to TRBJ1-2, with 11 nucleotides matching TRBD1. The germline V gene encodes CDR1 MNHNY and CDR2 SVGAGI (reference sequence). This CDR3 contains 13 residues. With V trimmed by 7 bases and J by 8 bases, 6 bases remained unmatched. The CDR3 region has the DNA TGTGCCAGCAACTTGGACAGGGGGCGAGGCTACACCTTC. It yields the protein CASNLDRGRGYTF.

The V gene is TRBV18, the J gene TRBJ1-1; D gene ambiguous. The CDR3 runs 15 residues. The germline V gene has CDR1 KGHSH and CDR2 LQKENI. Trimming stripped 6 bases from V and 4 bases from J, with 18 bases between. For the CDR3, the DNA is TGTGCCAGCTCCCCGGCCATGGAGGCGAGCACTGAAGCTTTCTTT. Its translation: CASSPAMEASTEAFF.

V usage is TRBV19 and J usage is TRBJ2-7; D may be TRBD2 (5 bases). Germline loops: CDR1 LNHDA, CDR2 SQIVND (reference sequence). The length of the CDR3 is 13 residues. With 5 bases removed from V and 2 bases from J, the gap between germline ends came to 10 bases. Written as DNA, the CDR3 is TGTGCCAGTAGTTTTAACGGGGCCTACGAGCAGTACTTC. Its translation: CASSFNGAYEQYF.

This rearrangement joins TRBV27 to TRBJ2-7, with D perhaps matching TRBD2 (7 bases). The CDR3 is 15 residues long. CDR1 is MNHEY, CDR2 SMNVEV, per germline (reference sequence). Trimming stripped 0 bases from V and 3 bases from J, with 12 bases between. The CDR3, as DNA: TGTGCCAGCAGTTTATCCCCAGGGGAGGGCTACGAGCAGTACTTC. Its translation: CASSLSPGEGYEQYF.

The rearrangement links TRBV7-9 to TRBJ2-1; D is undetermined. This CDR3 comprises 14 residues. Trimming took off 0 bases at V and 4 bases at J, with 7 bases between the two ends. The V gene's germline CDR1 is SEHNR and CDR2 FQNEAQ (reference sequence). CDR3 in amino acids: CASSLARLYNEQFF. The CDR3 DNA follows: TGTGCCAGCAGCTTAGCCCGGTTATACAATGAGCAGTTCTTC. The whole variable domain, filled in from reference TRBV7-9 and TRBJ2-1, reads DTGVSQNPRHKITKRGQNVTFRCDPISEHNRLYWYRQTLGQGPEFLTYFQNEAQLEKSRLLSDRFSAERPKGSFSTLEIQRTEQGDSAMYLCASSLARLYNEQFFGPGTRLTVL.

V is TRBV2 and J is TRBJ1-1; D unresolved. The germline CDR1 and CDR2 sequences are SNHLY and FYNNEI. The V end lost 6 bases, the J end lost 1 base, and 15 bases lay between the germline ends. The CDR3 loop spans 15 amino acids. The CDR3 sequence: CASRQYGAWNTEAFF. CDR3 sequence (DNA): TGTGCCAGCAGACAGTATGGTGCCTGGAACACTGAAGCTTTCTTT.

The chain uses TRBV18 and TRBJ2-1; the match to TRBD1 covers 9 bases. The CDR3 sequence is 15 residues long. Trimming at V came to 2 bases and at J to 9 bases, leaving 8 bases not matched to a gene. Germline assignment: CDR1 KGHSH and CDR2 LQKENI. This CDR3 reads CASSPTGQGTGEQFF. CDR3 nucleotides: TGTGCCAGCTCACCAACCGGACAGGGGACCGGTGAGCAGTTCTTC.

The rearrangement links TRBV6-4 to TRBJ2-7; D may be TRBD1 (6 bases). Trimming pared 10 bases from V and 1 base from J, leaving 17 bases between. CDR3 size: 14 residues. Germline V gene data show CDR1 as MRHNA and CDR2 as SNTAGT. The CDR3: CAKPRIGGSYEQYF. The DNA for the CDR3 is TGTGCCAAACCGCGGATAGGGGGTTCCTACGAGCAGTACTTC.

This rearrangement joins TRBV10-3 to TRBJ1-1, with unresolved D. Deletions cut 6 bases from V and 1 base from J, with 6 bases between. Germline assignment: CDR1 ENHRY and CDR2 SYGVKD. This CDR3 region has 12 residues. CDR3 coding DNA: TGTGCCATCAGGCAGGAGAACACTGAAGCTTTCTTT. This gives the protein CAIRQENTEAFF.

The chain is built from TRBV27 and TRBJ2-7; the match to TRBD2 covers 11 bases. V lost 5 bases and J lost 6; bases outside the gene matches: 9. CDR3 length: 15 amino acids. From germline, CDR1 is MNHEY and CDR2 SMNVEV (reference sequence). The CDR3 DNA reads as TGTGCCAGCAGTGCCACACTAGCGGGAGTGGGCGAGCAGTACTTC. Its translation is CASSATLAGVGEQYF.

This clone came up once. This chain connects TRBV5-5 to TRBJ2-7; D may be TRBD1 (6 bases). The ends were cut back, 3 bases at V and 6 bases at J, with 22 bases in the middle. The CDR3 runs to 16 residues. The V gene's germline CDR1 is SGHKS and CDR2 YYEKEE (reference sequence). The CDR3 DNA reads TGTGCCAGCAGCTGGGGACCTCCCGGGACAATCCGCGAGCAGTACTTC. This encodes CASSWGPPGTIREQYF.

The chain carries TRBV29-1 and TRBJ1-2; 8 nucleotides line up with TRBD1. With V trimmed by 5 bases and J by 6 bases, 8 bases remained unmatched. Per germline, CDR1 SQVTM and CDR2 ANQGSEA. The CDR3 has 13 residues. DNA of the CDR3: TGCAGCGTTCGGCCGGCAGGGGGCGATGGCTACACCTTC. This gives the protein CSVRPAGGDGYTF.

This clone was seen a single time. This chain uses TRBV5-4 with TRBJ1-6; 7 bases line up with TRBD1. The germline V gene encodes CDR1 SGHNT and CDR2 YYREEE (reference sequence). The CDR3 spans 18 residues. Trimming removed 4 bases from V and 0 bases from J; junction bases left unmatched: 10. The CDR3 bases are TGTGCCAGCAGCGGAGACAGGGTCAGGAGCTCCTATAATTCACCCCTCCACTTT. Its protein is CASSGDRVRSSYNSPLHF.

The genes are TRBV6-5 and TRBJ1-4; no firm D call. Germline lookup yields CDR1 MNHEY and CDR2 SVGAGI. The CDR3 sequence is 14 residues long. Trimming took off 6 bases at V and 5 bases at J, with 13 bases between the two ends. CDR3 region: CASSAAGYNEKLFF. As DNA, the CDR3 is TGTGCCAGCAGCGCAGCAGGCTACAATGAAAAACTGTTTTTT.

The chain uses TRBV5-4 and TRBJ2-2, with 15 positions matching TRBD2. Trimming took 4 bases from V and 4 from J; bases not matched to a gene: 5. The CDR3 contains 17 residues. CDR1 SGHNT and CDR2 YYREEE come from the germline V gene (reference sequence). The CDR3: CASSPGTSGRSTGELFF. The CDR3 DNA reads TGTGCCAGCAGCCCTGGGACTAGCGGGAGGAGCACCGGGGAGCTGTTTTTT.

V and J are TRBV29-1 and TRBJ1-2; maybe TRBD1 (5 bases). Trimming took off 6 bases at V and 2 bases at J, with 10 bases between the two ends. Germline assignment: CDR1 SQVTM and CDR2 ANQGSEA. This CDR3 has 12 residues. The CDR3: CSVTRGNYGYTF. CDR3 coding DNA: TGCAGCGTCACGCGGGGGAACTATGGCTACACCTTC.

V and J are TRBV28 and TRBJ2-4; possible D gene TRBD2, 5 bases. Germline V lookup: CDR1 MDHEN, CDR2 SYDVKM. CDR3 size: 15 residues. V was pared by 8 bases and J by 9 bases, with 23 bases between. The CDR3 region has the DNA TGTGCCAGCCACCCAACGAGAGAGGGCTGGGGCATTCAGTACTTC. The encoded protein is CASHPTREGWGIQYF.

The chain uses TRBV5-1 and TRBJ1-1; 10 nucleotides match TRBD1. CDR1 SGHRS and CDR2 YFSETQ come from the germline V gene. CDR3 length equals 16 residues. With 4 bases clipped from V and 2 bases from J, the junction kept 8 bases outside the gene matches. The chain's CDR3 is CASSQAGTGVNTEAFF. CDR3 sequence (DNA): TGCGCCAGCAGCCAGGCCGGGACAGGGGTTAACACTGAAGCTTTCTTT.

This chain links TRBV7-9 with TRBJ2-7, with D uncertain. This CDR3 spans 12 amino acids. CDR1 SEHNR and CDR2 FQNEAQ come from the germline V gene (reference sequence). Trimming left V 5 bases short and J 3 bases short, with 8 bases between. CDR3 in amino acids: CASSRGYYEQYF. The CDR3 DNA reads as TGTGCCAGCAGCCGAGGATACTACGAGCAGTACTTC.

The J gene is TRBJ1-2, the V gene TRBV6-4, with 7 bases matching TRBD1. Germline V lookup: CDR1 MRHNA, CDR2 SNTAGT. CDR3 length: 14 amino acids. J was trimmed by 1 base and V by 6 bases; bases with no gene match: 5. CDR3 loop: CASRPGQNNYGYTF. DNA for the CDR3: TGTGCCAGCAGACCGGGACAGAATAACTATGGCTACACCTTC.

The V call is TRBV19, the J call TRBJ1-4, with unresolved D. The CDR3 sequence is 17 residues long. Trimming shortened V by 5 bases and J by 3 bases, and 19 bases separated the two germline ends. CDR1 is LNHDA, CDR2 SQIVND, per germline (reference sequence). CDR3 sequence reads: CASSPHLQRGANEKLFF. CDR3 DNA: TGTGCCAGTAGTCCTCACCTGCAACGGGGTGCTAATGAAAAACTGTTTTTT. The whole variable domain, remainder taken from reference TRBV19 and TRBJ1-4, is DGGITQSPKYLFRKEGQNVTLSCEQNLNHDAMYWYRQDPGQGLRLIYYSQIVNDFQKGDIAEGYSVSREKKESFPLTVTSAQKNPTAFYLCASSPHLQRGANEKLFFGSGTQLSVL.

V is TRBV6-5 and J is TRBJ2-4, with 9 bases identical to TRBD1. The germline V gene has CDR1 MNHEY and CDR2 SVGAGI. After removal of 8 bases from V and 0 bases from J, the junction contained 8 bases not matched to a gene. The CDR3 is made up of 16 amino acids. CDR3 residues: CASGWGQGLAKNIQYF. The CDR3, as DNA: TGTGCCAGCGGTTGGGGACAGGGACTAGCCAAAAACATTCAGTACTTC.

The chain employs TRBV5-1 and TRBJ2-5; 8 bases fit TRBD2. The CDR3 loop spans 15 amino acids. Germline loops: CDR1 SGHRS, CDR2 YFSETQ. The V and J ends lost 4 bases and 4 bases, in that order; junction bases with no gene match: 9. This CDR3 reads CASSPLGRGGETQYF. Here the CDR3 DNA reads TGCGCCAGCAGCCCACTTGGACGGGGGGGAGAGACCCAGTACTTC.

This clone was recorded only once. This chain joins TRBV30 and TRBJ2-1, with D unclear. Trimming left V 4 bases short and J 9 bases short, with 10 bases between. Looked up from germline, CDR1 is GTSNPN and CDR2 is SVGIG (reference sequence). This CDR3 has 11 residues. In DNA form, the CDR3 reads TGTGCCTGGACTTCGGAGATTGAGCAGTTCTTC. The encoded protein is CAWTSEIEQFF.

A note on this clone: At the DNA level, this CDR3 is encoded by other sequences in the same sample as well. The genes are TRBV7-9 and TRBJ2-2; D remains ambiguous. Germline CDR1 and CDR2: SEHNR and FQNEAQ (reference sequence). The CDR3 runs to 12 residues. V dropped 5 bases and J dropped 3 bases, with 4 bases sitting between them. The CDR3 loop reads CASSPDTGELFF. The CDR3 DNA reads as TGTGCCAGCAGCCCGGACACCGGGGAGCTGTTTTTT.

V is TRBV7-9 and J is TRBJ2-7; D call uncertain. The V end was cut by 1 base, the J end by 5 bases, with 9 bases between. CDR3 length: 13 amino acids. Per germline, CDR1 SEHNR and CDR2 FQNEAQ (reference sequence). CDR3 protein: CASSLVGEHEQYF. The CDR3 bases are TGTGCCAGCAGCTTAGTCGGAGAACACGAGCAGTACTTC.

The genes are TRBV19 and TRBJ2-1, with 8 bases lining up with TRBD2. This CDR3 has 13 amino acids. Trimming cost V 3 bases and J 5 bases; bases outside gene matches: 0. The germline CDR1 and CDR2 sequences are LNHDA and SQIVND (reference sequence). CDR3 in amino acids: CASSMTSDNEQFF. In DNA, the CDR3 is TGTGCCAGTAGTATGACTAGCGACAATGAGCAGTTCTTC. The full variable domain, completed using reference TRBV19 and TRBJ2-1, is DGGITQSPKYLFRKEGQNVTLSCEQNLNHDAMYWYRQDPGQGLRLIYYSQIVNDFQKGDIAEGYSVSREKKESFPLTVTSAQKNPTAFYLCASSMTSDNEQFFGPGTRLTVL.